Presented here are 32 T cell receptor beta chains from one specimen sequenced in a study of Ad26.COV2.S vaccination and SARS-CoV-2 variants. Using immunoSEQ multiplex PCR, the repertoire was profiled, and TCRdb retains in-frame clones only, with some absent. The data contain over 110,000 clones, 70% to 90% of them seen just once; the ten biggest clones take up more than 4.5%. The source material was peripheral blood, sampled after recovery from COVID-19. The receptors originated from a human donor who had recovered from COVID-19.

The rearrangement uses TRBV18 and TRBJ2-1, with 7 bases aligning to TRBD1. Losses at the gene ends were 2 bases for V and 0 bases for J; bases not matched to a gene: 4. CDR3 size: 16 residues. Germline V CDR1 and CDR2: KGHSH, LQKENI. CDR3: CASSPRGQDSYNEQFF. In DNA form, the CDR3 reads TGTGCCAGCTCACCAAGGGGGCAGGACTCCTACAATGAGCAGTTCTTC. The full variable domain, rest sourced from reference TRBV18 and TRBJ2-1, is NAGVMQNPRHLVRRRGQEARLRCSPMKGHSHVYWYRQLPEEGLKFMVYLQKENIIDESGMPKERFSAEFPKEGPSILRIQQVVRGDSAAYFCASSPRGQDSYNEQFFGPGTRLTVL.

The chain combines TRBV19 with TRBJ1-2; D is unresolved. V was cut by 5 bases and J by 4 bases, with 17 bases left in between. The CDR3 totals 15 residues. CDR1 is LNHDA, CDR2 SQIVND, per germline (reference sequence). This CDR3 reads CASSGVGRPSYGYTF. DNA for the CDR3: TGTGCCAGTAGTGGAGTCGGACGGCCCAGCTATGGCTACACCTTC. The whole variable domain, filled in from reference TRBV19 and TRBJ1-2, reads DGGITQSPKYLFRKEGQNVTLSCEQNLNHDAMYWYRQDPGQGLRLIYYSQIVNDFQKGDIAEGYSVSREKKESFPLTVTSAQKNPTAFYLCASSGVGRPSYGYTFGSGTRLTVV.

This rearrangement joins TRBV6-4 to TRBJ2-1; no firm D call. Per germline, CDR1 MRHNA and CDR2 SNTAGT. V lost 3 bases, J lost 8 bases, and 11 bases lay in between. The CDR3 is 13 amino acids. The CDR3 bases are TGTGCCAGCAGTGAGGGCCCCATGGATGAGCAGTTCTTC. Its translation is CASSEGPMDEQFF.

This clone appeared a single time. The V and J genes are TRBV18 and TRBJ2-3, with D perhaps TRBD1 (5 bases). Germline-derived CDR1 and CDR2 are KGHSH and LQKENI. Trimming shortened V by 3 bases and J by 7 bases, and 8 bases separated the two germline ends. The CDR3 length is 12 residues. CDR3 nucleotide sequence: TGTGCCAGCTCACCTCAGGGAAATACGCAGTATTTT. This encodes CASSPQGNTQYF.

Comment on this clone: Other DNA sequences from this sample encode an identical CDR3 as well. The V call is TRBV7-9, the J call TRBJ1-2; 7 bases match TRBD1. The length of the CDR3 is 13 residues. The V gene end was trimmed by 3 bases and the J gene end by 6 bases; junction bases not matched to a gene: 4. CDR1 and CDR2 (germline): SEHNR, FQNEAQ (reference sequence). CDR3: CASSLGQGDGYTF. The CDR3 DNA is TGTGCCAGCAGCTTGGGTCAGGGGGATGGCTACACCTTC.

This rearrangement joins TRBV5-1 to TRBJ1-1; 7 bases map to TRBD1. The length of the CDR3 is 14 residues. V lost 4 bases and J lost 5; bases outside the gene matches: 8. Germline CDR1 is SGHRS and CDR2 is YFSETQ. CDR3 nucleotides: TGCGCCAGCAGCCACACTACAGGGGTAACTGAAGCTTTCTTT. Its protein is CASSHTTGVTEAFF.

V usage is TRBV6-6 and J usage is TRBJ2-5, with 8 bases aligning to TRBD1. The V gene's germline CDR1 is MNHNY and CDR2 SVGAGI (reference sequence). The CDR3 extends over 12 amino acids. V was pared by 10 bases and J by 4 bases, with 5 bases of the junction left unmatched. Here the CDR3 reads CATGTGPETQYF. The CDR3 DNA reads TGTGCCACCGGGACAGGCCCAGAGACCCAGTACTTC.

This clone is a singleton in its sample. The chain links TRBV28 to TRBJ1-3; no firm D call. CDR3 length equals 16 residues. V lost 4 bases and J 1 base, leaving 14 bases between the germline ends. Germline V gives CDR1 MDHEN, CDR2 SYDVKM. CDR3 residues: CASSSPQLFSGNTIYF. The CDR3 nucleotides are TGTGCCAGCAGTTCCCCCCAGCTCTTTTCTGGAAACACCATATATTTT.

The CDR3, as DNA: TGTGCCAGCAGCTTAGTGGCCCGACCCACTGAAGCTTTCTTT. Protein sequence: CASSLVARPTEAFF. J is TRBJ1-1 and V is TRBV7-8; D uncertain. Germline-derived CDR1 and CDR2 are SGHVS and FQNEAQ. The CDR3 is 14 amino acids. V lost 1 base, J lost 4 bases, and 10 bases lay in between.

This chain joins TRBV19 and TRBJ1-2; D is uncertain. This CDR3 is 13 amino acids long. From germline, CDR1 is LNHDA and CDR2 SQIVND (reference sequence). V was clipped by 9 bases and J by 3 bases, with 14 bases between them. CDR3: CASSASVDYGYTF. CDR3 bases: TGTGCCAGCTCAGCGTCGGTAGACTATGGCTACACCTTC.

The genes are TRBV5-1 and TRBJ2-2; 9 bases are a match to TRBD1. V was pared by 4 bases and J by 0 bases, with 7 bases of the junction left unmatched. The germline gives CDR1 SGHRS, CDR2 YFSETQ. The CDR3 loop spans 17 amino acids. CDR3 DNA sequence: TGCGCCAGCAGCGGAGTGGGACAGGGCGCGAACACCGGGGAGCTGTTTTTT. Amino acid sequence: CASSGVGQGANTGELFF. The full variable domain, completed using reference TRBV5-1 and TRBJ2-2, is KAGVTQTPRYLIKTRGQQVTLSCSPISGHRSVSWYQQTPGQGLQFLFEYFSETQRNKGNFPGRFSGRQFSNSRSEMNVSTLELGDSALYLCASSGVGQGANTGELFFGEGSRLTVL.

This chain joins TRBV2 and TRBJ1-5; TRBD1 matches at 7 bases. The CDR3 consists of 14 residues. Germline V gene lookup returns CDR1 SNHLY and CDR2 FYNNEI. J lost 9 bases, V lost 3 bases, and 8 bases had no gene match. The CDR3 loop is CASSEDRSQGPQHF. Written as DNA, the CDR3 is TGTGCCAGCAGTGAGGACAGGTCGCAGGGGCCCCAGCATTTT. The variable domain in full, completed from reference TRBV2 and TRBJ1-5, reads EPEVTQTPSHQVTQMGQEVILRCVPISNHLYFYWYRQILGQKVEFLVSFYNNEISEKSEIFDDQFSVERPDGSNFTLKIRSTKLEDSAMYFCASSEDRSQGPQHFGDGTRLSIL.

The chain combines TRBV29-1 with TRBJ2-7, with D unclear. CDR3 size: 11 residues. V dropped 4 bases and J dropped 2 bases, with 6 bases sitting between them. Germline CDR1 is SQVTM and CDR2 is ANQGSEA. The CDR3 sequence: CSVATAYEQYF. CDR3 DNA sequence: TGCAGCGTTGCCACCGCCTACGAGCAGTACTTC.

This CDR3 is CASSPPLQETQYF. The CDR3 DNA is TGTGCCAGCTCACCACCTCTTCAAGAGACCCAGTACTTC. This chain connects TRBV18 to TRBJ2-5; D unclear. The CDR3 contains 13 residues. Deletions cut 0 bases from V and 2 bases from J, with 4 bases between. Looked up from germline, CDR1 is KGHSH and CDR2 is LQKENI. The variable domain in full, completed from reference TRBV18 and TRBJ2-5, reads NAGVMQNPRHLVRRRGQEARLRCSPMKGHSHVYWYRQLPEEGLKFMVYLQKENIIDESGMPKERFSAEFPKEGPSILRIQQVVRGDSAAYFCASSPPLQETQYFGPGTRLLVL.

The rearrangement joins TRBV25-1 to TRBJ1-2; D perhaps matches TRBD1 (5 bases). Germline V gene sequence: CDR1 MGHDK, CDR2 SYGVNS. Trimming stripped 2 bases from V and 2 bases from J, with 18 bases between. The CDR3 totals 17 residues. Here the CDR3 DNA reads TGTGCCAGCAGTGAACTCCACCCGACAGTTCCGAACTATGGCTACACCTTC. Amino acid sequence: CASSELHPTVPNYGYTF.

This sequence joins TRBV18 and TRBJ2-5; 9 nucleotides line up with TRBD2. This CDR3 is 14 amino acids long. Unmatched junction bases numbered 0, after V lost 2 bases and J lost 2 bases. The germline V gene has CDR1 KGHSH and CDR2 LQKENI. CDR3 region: CASSPAGGQETQYF. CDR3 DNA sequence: TGTGCCAGCTCACCAGCGGGGGGGCAAGAGACCCAGTACTTC.

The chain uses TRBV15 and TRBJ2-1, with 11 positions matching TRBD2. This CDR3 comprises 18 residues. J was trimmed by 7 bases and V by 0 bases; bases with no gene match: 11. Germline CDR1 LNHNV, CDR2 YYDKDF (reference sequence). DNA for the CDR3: TGTGCCACCAGCAGAGAGGGTAGCGGGGGGGTAGGTAGGAATGAGCAGTTCTTC. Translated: CATSREGSGGVGRNEQFF.

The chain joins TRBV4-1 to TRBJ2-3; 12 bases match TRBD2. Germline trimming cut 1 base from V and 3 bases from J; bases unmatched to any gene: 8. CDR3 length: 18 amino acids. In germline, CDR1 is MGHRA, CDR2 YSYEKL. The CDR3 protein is CASSQGVTSGGTTDTQYF. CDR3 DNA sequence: TGCGCCAGCAGCCAAGGGGTGACTAGCGGGGGTACAACAGATACGCAGTATTTT.

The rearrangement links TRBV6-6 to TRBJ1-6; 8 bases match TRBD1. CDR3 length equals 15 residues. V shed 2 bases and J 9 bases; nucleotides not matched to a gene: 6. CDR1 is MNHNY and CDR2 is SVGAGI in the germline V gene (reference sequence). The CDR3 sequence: CASSYQTGTGSPLHF. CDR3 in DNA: TGTGCCAGCAGTTACCAAACCGGGACAGGTTCACCCCTCCACTTT.

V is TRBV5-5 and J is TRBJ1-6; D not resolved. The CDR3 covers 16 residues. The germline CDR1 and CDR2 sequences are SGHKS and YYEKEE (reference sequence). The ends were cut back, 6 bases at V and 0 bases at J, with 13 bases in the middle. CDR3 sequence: CASMTFEGSYNSPLHF. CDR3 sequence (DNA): TGTGCCAGCATGACTTTCGAGGGCTCCTATAATTCACCCCTCCACTTT.

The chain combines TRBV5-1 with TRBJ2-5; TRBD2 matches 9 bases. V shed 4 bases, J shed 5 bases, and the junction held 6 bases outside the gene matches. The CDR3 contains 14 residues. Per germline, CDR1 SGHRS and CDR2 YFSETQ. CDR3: CASSPGLAGETQYF. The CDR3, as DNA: TGCGCCAGCAGCCCCGGGCTAGCGGGGGAGACCCAGTACTTC.

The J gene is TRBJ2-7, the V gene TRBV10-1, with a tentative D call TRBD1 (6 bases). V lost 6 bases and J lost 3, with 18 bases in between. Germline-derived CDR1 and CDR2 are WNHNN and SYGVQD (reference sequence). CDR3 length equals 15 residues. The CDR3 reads CASSRNRVVVYEQYF. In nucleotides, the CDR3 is TGCGCCAGCAGCCGAAACAGGGTCGTGGTCTACGAGCAGTACTTC.

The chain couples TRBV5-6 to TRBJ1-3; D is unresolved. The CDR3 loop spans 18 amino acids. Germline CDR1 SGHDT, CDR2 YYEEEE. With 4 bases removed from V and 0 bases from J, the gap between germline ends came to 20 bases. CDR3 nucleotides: TGTGCCAGCAGCCCGAAACCAACACGATTTCGCTCTGGAAACACCATATATTTT. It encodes CASSPKPTRFRSGNTIYF.

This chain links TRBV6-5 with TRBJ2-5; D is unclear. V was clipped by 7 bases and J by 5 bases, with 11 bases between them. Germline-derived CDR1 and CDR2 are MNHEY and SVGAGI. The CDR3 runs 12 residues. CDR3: CASKSRWETQYF. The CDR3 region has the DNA TGTGCCAGCAAATCGAGGTGGGAGACCCAGTACTTC.

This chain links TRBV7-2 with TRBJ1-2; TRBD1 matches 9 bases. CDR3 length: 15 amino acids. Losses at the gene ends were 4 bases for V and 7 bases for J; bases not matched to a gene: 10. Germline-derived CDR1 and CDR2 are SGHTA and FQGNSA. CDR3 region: CASSSIGQGMGGYTF. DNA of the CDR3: TGTGCCAGCAGCTCAATCGGACAGGGGATGGGTGGCTACACCTTC.

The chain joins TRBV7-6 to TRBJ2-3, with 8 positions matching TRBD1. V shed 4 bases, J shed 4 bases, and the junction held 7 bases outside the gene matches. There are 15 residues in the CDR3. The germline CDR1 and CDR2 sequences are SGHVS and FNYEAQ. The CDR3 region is CASSYRTGKSDTQYF. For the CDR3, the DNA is TGTGCCAGCAGCTACCGGACAGGGAAATCAGATACGCAGTATTTT. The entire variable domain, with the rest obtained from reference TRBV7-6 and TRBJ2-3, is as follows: GAGVSQSPRYKVTKRGQDVALRCDPISGHVSLYWYRQALGQGPEFLTYFNYEAQQDKSGLPNDRFSAERPEGSISTLTIQRTEQRDSAMYRCASSYRTGKSDTQYFGPGTRLTVL.

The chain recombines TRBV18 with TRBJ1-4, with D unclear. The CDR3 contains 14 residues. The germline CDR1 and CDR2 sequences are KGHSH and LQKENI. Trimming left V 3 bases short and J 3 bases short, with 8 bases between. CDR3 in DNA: TGTGCCAGCTCACCGGGGAACCCTAATGAAAAACTGTTTTTT. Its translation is CASSPGNPNEKLFF.

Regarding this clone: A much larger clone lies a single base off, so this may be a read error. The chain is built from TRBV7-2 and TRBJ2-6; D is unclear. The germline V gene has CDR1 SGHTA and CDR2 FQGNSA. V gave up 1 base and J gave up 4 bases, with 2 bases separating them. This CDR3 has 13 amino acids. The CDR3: CASSLGGANVLTF. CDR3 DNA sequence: TGTGCCAGCAGCTTAGGAGGGGCCAACGTCCTGACTTTC.

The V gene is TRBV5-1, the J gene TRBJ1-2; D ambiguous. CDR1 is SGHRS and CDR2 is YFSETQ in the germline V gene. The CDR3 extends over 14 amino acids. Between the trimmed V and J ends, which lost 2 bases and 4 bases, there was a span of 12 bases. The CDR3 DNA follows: TGCGCCAGCAGCTTATACGAAGTCGGCTATGGCTACACCTTC. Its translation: CASSLYEVGYGYTF.

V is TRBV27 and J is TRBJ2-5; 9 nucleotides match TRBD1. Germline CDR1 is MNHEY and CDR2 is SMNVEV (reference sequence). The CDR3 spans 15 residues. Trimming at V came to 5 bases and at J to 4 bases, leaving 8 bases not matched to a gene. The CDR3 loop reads CASSPDRGGSETQYF. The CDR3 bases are TGTGCCAGCAGTCCGGACAGGGGCGGATCAGAGACCCAGTACTTC.

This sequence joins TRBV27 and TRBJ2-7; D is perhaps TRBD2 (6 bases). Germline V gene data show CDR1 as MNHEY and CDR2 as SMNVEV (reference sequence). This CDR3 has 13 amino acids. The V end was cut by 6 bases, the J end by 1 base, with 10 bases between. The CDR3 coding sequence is TGTGCCAGCAGCGAACGGGGGTCCTACGAGCAGTACTTC. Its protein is CASSERGSYEQYF.

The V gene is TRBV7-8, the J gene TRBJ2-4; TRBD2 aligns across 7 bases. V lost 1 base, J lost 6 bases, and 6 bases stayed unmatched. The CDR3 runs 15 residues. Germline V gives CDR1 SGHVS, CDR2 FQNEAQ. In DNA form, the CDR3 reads TGTGCCAGCAGCTTAGGGGAGTGGACTAGAAACATTCAGTACTTC. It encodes CASSLGEWTRNIQYF.